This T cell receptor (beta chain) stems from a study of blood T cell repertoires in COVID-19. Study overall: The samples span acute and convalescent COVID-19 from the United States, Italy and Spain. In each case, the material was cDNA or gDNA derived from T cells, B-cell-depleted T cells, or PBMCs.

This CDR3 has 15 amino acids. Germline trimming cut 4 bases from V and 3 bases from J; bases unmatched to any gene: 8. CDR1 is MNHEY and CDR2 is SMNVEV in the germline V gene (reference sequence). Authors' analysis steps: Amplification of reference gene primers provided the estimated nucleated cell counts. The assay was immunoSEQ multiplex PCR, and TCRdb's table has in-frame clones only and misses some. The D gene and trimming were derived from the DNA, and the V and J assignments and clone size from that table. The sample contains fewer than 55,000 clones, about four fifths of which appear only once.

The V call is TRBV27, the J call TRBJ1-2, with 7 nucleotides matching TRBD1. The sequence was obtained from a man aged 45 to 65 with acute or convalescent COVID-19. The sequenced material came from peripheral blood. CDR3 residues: CASSYQQGWDYGYTF. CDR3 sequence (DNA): TGTGCCAGCAGTTACCAACAGGGGTGGGACTATGGCTACACCTTC.